This T cell receptor (beta chain) was recovered during a study of low-dose radiotherapy and immunotherapy resistance in tumors. Whole-study context: Per fraction, Cohort 2 was given 1 Gy every two weeks, accumulating a total of 13 Gy over 26 weeks. Patients were treated with intravenous nivolumab at 240 mg every two weeks and were also dosed with ipilimumab at 1 mg/kg every six weeks.

The CDR3 loop spans 12 amino acids. Germline V CDR1 and CDR2: SQVTM, ANQGSEA. Trimming pared 2 bases from V and 3 bases from J, leaving 5 bases between. The TCRs were subjected to amplification over approximately 18 PCR cycles employing a constant-region primer in conjunction with a V-primer adapter. From the reads, TCRdb called clonotypes with MiXCR, one entry per CDR3 protein. The data show fewer than 60,000 distinct CDR3 sequences, 12% seen once. Stated time point: before trial treatment. Inclusion covered patients whose advanced solid tumors lacked tumor-infiltrating lymphocytes. The table lists this clonotype with many counts.

This chain uses TRBV29-1 with TRBJ1-3, with D unclear. The sequenced sample was PBMCs, obtained before treatment. The receptor was derived from a female donor with ovarian cancer. The CDR3 here is CSVESGGNTIYF. CDR3 in DNA: TGCAGCGTTGAAAGTGGTGGAAACACCATATATTTT.